The source of this T cell receptor beta chain is a study of blood T cell repertoires in COVID-19. Study-wide context: COVID-19 samples collected from the United States, Italy and Spain covered acute and convalescent phases. From T cells, B-cell-depleted T cells, or PBMCs came the material, which was cDNA or gDNA.

Under the authors' procedure: Researchers report that nucleated cell counts were estimated from reference gene primer amplification. Clones were sequenced by immunoSEQ multiplex PCR, and TCRdb holds only the in-frame ones, with some missing. D and trimming come from the DNA, and the V and J calls and clone size come from that table. The table includes 140,000 to 150,000 clones, around 81% detected once. With 1 base removed from V and 4 bases from J, the gap between germline ends came to 8 bases. Looked up from germline, CDR1 is SGHKS and CDR2 is YYEKEE (reference sequence). CDR3 length equals 14 residues.

This chain joins TRBV5-5 and TRBJ1-4; D not certain. The clonotype comes from a woman aged 45 to 65 with acute or convalescent COVID-19. The sample comprised peripheral blood. The CDR3: CASSLLSLNEKLFF. Written as DNA, the CDR3 is TGTGCCAGCAGCTTGCTAAGCCTTAATGAAAAACTGTTTTTT.